The 22 T cell receptor beta chains below all came from one sample that was sequenced in a study of CD8 T cells in Susac syndrome (dated 2019 in TCRdb). Libraries were made using the immunoSEQ multiplex PCR assay. RNA was extracted with the RNeasy kit and about 0.5 to 1 ug was reverse transcribed using random hexamers. TCRdb's own reprocessing of the public reads used fastp at Q25 and MiXCR and kept productive beta chains. CDR3 protein sequences are deduplicated, and each keeps its most common genes and DNA. The sample profile shows about 240,000 distinct CDR3 sequences; about 95% of them were found once. About 0.094% of the sample rests with the top ten. Sequencing used CD4+ T cells from PBMCs. The receptors shown here come from a human donor with Susac syndrome.

This clonotype was counted once. The chain uses TRBV20-1 and TRBJ2-1; TRBD1 agrees at 9 bases. CDR1 is DFQATT, CDR2 SNEGSKA, per germline (reference sequence). The V and J ends lost 5 bases and 0 bases, in that order; junction bases with no gene match: 5. This CDR3 is built from 15 residues. DNA for the CDR3: TGCAGTGCTTACGGACAGGGGAGCTCCTACAATGAGCAGTTCTTC. Its protein is CSAYGQGSSYNEQFF.

The chain recombines TRBV7-3 with TRBJ2-1; TRBD2 matches 8 bases. The V segment lost 1 base and the J segment 7 bases; nucleotides outside the gene matches: 0. Looked up from germline, CDR1 is SGHTA and CDR2 is FQGTGA. The CDR3 is made up of 13 amino acids. The CDR3 region is CASSLSGRNEQFF. DNA for the CDR3: TGTGCCAGCAGCTTAAGCGGGAGGAATGAGCAGTTCTTC.

The chain is built from TRBV11-2 and TRBJ2-3; the D is unclear. Trimming took off 1 base at V and 1 base at J, with 9 bases between the two ends. This CDR3 has 15 residues. Per germline, CDR1 SGHAT and CDR2 FQNNGV. The CDR3: CASSLARLGTDTQYF. The CDR3 nucleotides are TGTGCCAGCAGCTTAGCCAGACTCGGCACAGATACGCAGTATTTT.

The V call is TRBV9, the J call TRBJ2-3, with TRBD2 as a possible D gene (6 bases). Deletions cut 2 bases from V and 2 bases from J, with 18 bases between. Germline V gives CDR1 SGDLS, CDR2 YYNGEE. The CDR3 runs 17 residues. The CDR3 DNA follows: TGTGCCAGCAGCGTGCGGGAAAGGGGAATTTTCACAGATACGCAGTATTTT. As protein: CASSVRERGIFTDTQYF.

Remarks on this clonotype: One end of the junction does not line up with germline, which may come from a read error. V and J are TRBV27 and TRBJ2-1; D remains unclear. Germline-derived CDR1 and CDR2 are MNHEY and SMNVEV (reference sequence). The CDR3 covers 15 residues. The CDR3 DNA follows: TGTGCCAGCAGTTTGTACAAGAGCTCCTACAATGAGCAGTCCTTC. Translating it yields CASSLYKSSYNEQSF.

V gene TRBV9 combines with J gene TRBJ2-1; TRBD1 matches at 9 bases. Germline V gene sequence: CDR1 SGDLS, CDR2 YYNGEE. Germline trimming cut 3 bases from V and 5 bases from J; bases unmatched to any gene: 6. This CDR3 spans 15 amino acids. The CDR3 is CASSERDRVNNEQFF. In DNA form, the CDR3 reads TGTGCCAGCAGCGAGAGGGACAGGGTGAACAATGAGCAGTTCTTC.

This chain links TRBV4-1 with TRBJ2-4; 12 nucleotides match TRBD2. Trimming at V came to 3 bases and at J to 0 bases, leaving 3 bases not matched to a gene. Germline-derived CDR1 and CDR2 are MGHRA and YSYEKL. This CDR3 comprises 17 residues. CDR3 amino acids: CASSHPSGREAKNIQYF. CDR3 in DNA: TGCGCCAGCAGCCACCCTAGCGGGAGGGAAGCCAAAAACATTCAGTACTTC.

For the CDR3, the DNA is TGTGCCAGCAGTGAAGTTCTAGCGGGAACCGAGCAGTACTTC. It is translated as CASSEVLAGTEQYF. The chain uses TRBV2 and TRBJ2-7, with 9 bases matching TRBD2. Germline V CDR1 and CDR2: SNHLY, FYNNEI. CDR3 length: 14 residues. Trimming at V came to 1 base and at J to 6 bases, leaving 4 bases not matched to a gene.

The gene calls are TRBV3-1 and TRBJ2-7; 7 nucleotides match TRBD2. Trimming removed 4 bases from V and 3 bases from J; junction bases left unmatched: 6. Germline V gives CDR1 LGHDT, CDR2 YNNKEL (reference sequence). The CDR3 consists of 14 residues. The CDR3 loop reads CASSPGLLNYEQYF. The DNA for the CDR3 is TGTGCCAGCAGCCCGGGACTACTAAACTACGAGCAGTACTTC.

The chain couples TRBV12-5 to TRBJ1-5; TRBD1 agrees at 11 bases. J lost 7 bases, V lost 3 bases, and 11 bases had no gene match. CDR3 length: 17 residues. In germline, CDR1 is LGHNT, CDR2 FRNRAP. The CDR3 region has the DNA TGTGCTAGTGGTTTAGGACAGGGGGCCAGCTGGGGCCAGCCCCAGCATTTT. It translates to CASGLGQGASWGQPQHF.

The genes are TRBV29-1 and TRBJ1-1; no clear D. Germline V gene lookup returns CDR1 SQVTM and CDR2 ANQGSEA. The CDR3 covers 11 residues. V shed 7 bases and J shed 0 bases, with 6 bases lying between them. In DNA, the CDR3 is TGCAGCGCCCCAGTGAACACTGAAGCTTTCTTT. It specifies CSAPVNTEAFF.

V and J are TRBV2 and TRBJ2-7; TRBD1 aligns across 8 bases. This CDR3 region has 12 residues. The J segment lost 6 bases and the V segment lost 6 bases, leaving 4 bases of the junction unmatched. The germline V gene has CDR1 SNHLY and CDR2 FYNNEI. The CDR3 sequence is CASRPTGGEQYF. DNA for the CDR3: TGTGCCAGCAGACCTACAGGGGGCGAGCAGTACTTC.

CDR3 sequence reads: CASSLGGENTEAFF. The DNA of the CDR3 is TGTGCCAGCAGCCTCGGTGGGGAGAACACTGAAGCTTTCTTT. The chain uses TRBV11-2 and TRBJ1-1; D gene unclear. CDR3 length: 14 residues. Trimming shortened V by 5 bases and J by 1 base, and 11 bases separated the two germline ends. CDR1 and CDR2 (germline): SGHAT, FQNNGV.

The chain recombines TRBV5-1 with TRBJ2-3; perhaps TRBD1 as D (5 bases). The CDR3 loop spans 20 amino acids. Germline values: CDR1 SGHRS, CDR2 YFSETQ. V shed 1 base and J shed 0 bases, with 24 bases lying between them. CDR3 sequence reads: CASSLLVAGRTPSSTDTQYF. The CDR3 DNA reads TGCGCCAGCAGCTTGTTGGTGGCTGGAAGGACACCCTCTAGCACAGATACGCAGTATTTT.

The rearrangement links TRBV27 to TRBJ1-2, with D uncertain. The germline V and J ends were trimmed by 0 bases and 4 bases, with 9 bases remaining between them. The CDR3 is made up of 14 amino acids. CDR1 is MNHEY and CDR2 is SMNVEV in the germline V gene (reference sequence). The CDR3 loop reads CASSLSTPTYGYTF. CDR3 DNA sequence: TGTGCCAGCAGTTTATCGACACCGACCTATGGCTACACCTTC.

This chain connects TRBV29-1 to TRBJ2-7, with D tentatively TRBD1 (6 bases). Germline V gene sequence: CDR1 SQVTM, CDR2 ANQGSEA. This CDR3 has 13 amino acids. V shed 4 bases and J shed 4 bases, with 14 bases lying between them. The CDR3 region has the DNA TGCAGCGTTGGACAGGTACTGGGGTACGAGCAGTACTTC. It yields the protein CSVGQVLGYEQYF.

The chain links TRBV27 to TRBJ2-2; no reliable D call. V was shortened by 6 bases and J by 5 bases, with 13 bases between the two germline ends. The CDR3 length is 14 residues. Per the germline V gene, CDR1 is MNHEY and CDR2 is SMNVEV (reference sequence). CDR3 coding DNA: TGTGCCAGCAGCGACCGGTCCAGGACCGGGGAGCTGTTTTTT. It yields the protein CASSDRSRTGELFF.

The rearrangement joins TRBV20-1 to TRBJ2-7, with 9 nucleotides matching TRBD1. This CDR3 region has 14 residues. V shed 2 bases, J shed 3 bases, and the junction held 5 bases outside the gene matches. Germline V gene sequence: CDR1 DFQATT, CDR2 SNEGSKA (reference sequence). CDR3 loop: CSARRDRAVYEQYF. The CDR3 DNA sequence: TGCAGTGCTAGAAGGGACAGGGCAGTCTACGAGCAGTACTTC.

V is TRBV7-9 and J is TRBJ2-1; possibly TRBD2 for D (6 bases). The germline V gene encodes CDR1 SEHNR and CDR2 FQNEAQ (reference sequence). The V end lost 5 bases, the J end lost 10 bases, and 15 bases lay between the germline ends. The CDR3 consists of 13 residues. The CDR3, as DNA: TGTGCCAGCAGCGTCCGGGGACTTCTGGAGCAGTTCTTC. Its protein is CASSVRGLLEQFF.

The chain links TRBV10-3 to TRBJ1-2, with 9 bases that match TRBD1. CDR3 size: 12 residues. The V segment lost 7 bases and the J segment 13 bases; nucleotides outside the gene matches: 10. From germline, CDR1 is ENHRY and CDR2 SYGVKD. CDR3 nucleotide sequence: TGTGCCATCAAGGGGACAGGGAATGCCTGCACCTTC. Amino acid sequence: CAIKGTGNACTF.

In DNA, the CDR3 is TGTGCCACCAGCAGGGGGGAGGAGACCCAGTACTTC. Translation: CATSRGEETQYF. The V call is TRBV15, the J call TRBJ2-5; D is possibly TRBD1 or TRBD2 (5 bases each). Germline assignment: CDR1 LNHNV and CDR2 YYDKDF (reference sequence). The V end lost 3 bases, the J end lost 5 bases, and 7 bases lay between the germline ends. The CDR3 sequence is 12 residues long.

The chain has TRBV7-3 and TRBJ2-2, with unresolved D. CDR3 length: 16 amino acids. V was clipped by 5 bases and J by 4 bases, with 17 bases between them. The germline gives CDR1 SGHTA, CDR2 FQGTGA. CDR3 DNA sequence: TGTGCCAGCAGCCCCGCTTGGGGTGCCGGCACCGGGGAGCTGTTTTTT. Amino acids: CASSPAWGAGTGELFF.